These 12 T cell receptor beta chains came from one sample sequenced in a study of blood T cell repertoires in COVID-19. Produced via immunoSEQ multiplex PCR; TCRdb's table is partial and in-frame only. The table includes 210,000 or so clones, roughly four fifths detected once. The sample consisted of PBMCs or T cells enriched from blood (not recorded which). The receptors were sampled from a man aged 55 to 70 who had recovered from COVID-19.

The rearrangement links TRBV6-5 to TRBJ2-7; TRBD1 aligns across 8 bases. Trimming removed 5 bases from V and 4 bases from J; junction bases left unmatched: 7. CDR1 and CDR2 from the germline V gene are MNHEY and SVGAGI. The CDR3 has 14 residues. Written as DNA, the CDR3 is TGTGCCAGCAGTCGGCAGGGGGCAGGATACGAGCAGTACTTC. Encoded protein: CASSRQGAGYEQYF.

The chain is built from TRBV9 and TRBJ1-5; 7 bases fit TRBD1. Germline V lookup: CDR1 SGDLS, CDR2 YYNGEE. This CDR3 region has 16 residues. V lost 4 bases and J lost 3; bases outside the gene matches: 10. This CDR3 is CASSTPSGQSNQPQHF. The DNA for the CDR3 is TGTGCCAGCAGCACCCCCTCGGGACAGTCCAATCAGCCCCAGCATTTT.

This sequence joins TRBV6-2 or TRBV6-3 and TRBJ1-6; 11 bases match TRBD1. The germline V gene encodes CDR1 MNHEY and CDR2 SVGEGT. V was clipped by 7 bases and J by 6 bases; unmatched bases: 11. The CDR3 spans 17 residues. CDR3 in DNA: TGTGCCAGCATCCCAAACACCGGGACAGGGGGTAATTCACCCCTCCACTTT. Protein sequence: CASIPNTGTGGNSPLHF.

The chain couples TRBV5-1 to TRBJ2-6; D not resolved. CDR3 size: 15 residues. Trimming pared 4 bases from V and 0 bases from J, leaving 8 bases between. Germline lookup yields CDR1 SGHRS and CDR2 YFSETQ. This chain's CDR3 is CASSVESSGANVLTF. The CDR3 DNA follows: TGCGCCAGCAGCGTGGAGAGCTCTGGGGCCAACGTCCTGACTTTC.

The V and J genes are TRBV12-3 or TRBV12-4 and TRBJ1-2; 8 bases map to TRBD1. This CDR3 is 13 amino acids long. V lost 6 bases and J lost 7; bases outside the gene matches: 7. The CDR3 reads CASSGDRGSGYTF. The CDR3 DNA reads TGTGCCAGCAGCGGTGACAGGGGCTCTGGCTACACCTTC.

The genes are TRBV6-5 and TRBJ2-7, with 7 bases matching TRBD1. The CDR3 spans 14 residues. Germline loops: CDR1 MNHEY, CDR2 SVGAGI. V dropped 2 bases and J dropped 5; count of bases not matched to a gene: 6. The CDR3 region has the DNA TGTGCCAGCAGTTACAGGGGGCTCAGGCACGAGCAGTACTTC. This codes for CASSYRGLRHEQYF.

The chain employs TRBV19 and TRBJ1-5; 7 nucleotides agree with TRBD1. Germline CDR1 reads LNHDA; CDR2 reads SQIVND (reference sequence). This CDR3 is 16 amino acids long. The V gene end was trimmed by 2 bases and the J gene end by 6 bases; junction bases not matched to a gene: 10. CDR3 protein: CASSISAQGYGQPQHF. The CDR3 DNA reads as TGTGCCAGTAGTATAAGCGCACAGGGGTACGGTCAGCCCCAGCATTTT.

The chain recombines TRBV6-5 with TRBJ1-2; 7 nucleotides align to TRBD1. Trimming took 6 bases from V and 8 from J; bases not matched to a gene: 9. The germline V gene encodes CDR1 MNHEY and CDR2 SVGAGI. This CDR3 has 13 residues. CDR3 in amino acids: CASRYRGGYGYTF. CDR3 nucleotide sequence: TGTGCCAGCAGATACAGGGGCGGCTACGGCTACACCTTC.

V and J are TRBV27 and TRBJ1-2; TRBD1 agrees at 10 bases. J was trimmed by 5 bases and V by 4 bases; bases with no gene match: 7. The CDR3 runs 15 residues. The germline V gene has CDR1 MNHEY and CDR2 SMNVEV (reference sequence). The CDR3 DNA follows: TGTGCCAGCAGTTCGGCGACAGGGGGCCGATATGGCTACACCTTC. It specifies CASSSATGGRYGYTF.

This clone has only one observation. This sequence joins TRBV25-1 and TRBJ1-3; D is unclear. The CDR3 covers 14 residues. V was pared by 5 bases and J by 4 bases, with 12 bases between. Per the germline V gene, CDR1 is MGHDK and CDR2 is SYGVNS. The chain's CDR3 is CASSSDFLGNTIYF. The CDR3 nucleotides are TGTGCCAGCAGTTCCGACTTTTTAGGAAACACCATATATTTT.

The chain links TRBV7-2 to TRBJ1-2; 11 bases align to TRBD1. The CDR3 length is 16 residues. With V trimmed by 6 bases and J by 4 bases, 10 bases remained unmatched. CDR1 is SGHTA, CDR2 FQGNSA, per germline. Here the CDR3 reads CASRRTGGLWGYGYTF. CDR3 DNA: TGTGCCAGCAGACGGACAGGGGGCCTATGGGGCTATGGCTACACCTTC.

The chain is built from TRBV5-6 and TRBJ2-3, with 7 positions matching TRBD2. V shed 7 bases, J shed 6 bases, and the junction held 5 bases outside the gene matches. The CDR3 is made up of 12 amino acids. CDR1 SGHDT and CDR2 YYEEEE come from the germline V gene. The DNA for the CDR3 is TGTGCCAGCGGCCAGGGAGGGGATACGCAGTATTTT. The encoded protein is CASGQGGDTQYF.